Listed below are T cell receptor beta chains from one sample, sequenced in a study of blood T cell repertoires in COVID-19. The data were produced by immunoSEQ multiplex PCR, yet TCRdb's version contains in-frame clones alone and is incomplete. The profile shows over 250,000 clones, around 90% of them singletons. Sequencing was performed on PBMCs or T cells enriched from blood (not recorded which). These receptors originate from a woman aged 55 to 70 in a cohort exposed to, infected with or recovered from COVID-19 (not recorded which). Both conserved end residues are part of each CDR3. Fields, in order: CDR3 DNA, CDR3 protein, J gene, clone size, V gene, D gene. The D gene is left open where the match is weak. Only part of the rows carry a size: once, few, many, or a class if the clone is expanded.

CDR3nt: TGCAGCGTTGGGACAGGGGGCAATTCACCCCTCCACTTT
CDR3aa: CSVGTGGNSPLHF
j_gene: TRBJ1-6
abundance: NA
v_gene: TRBV29-1
d_gene: TRBD1

CDR3nt: TGTGCCAGCAGCCCCCCCCTCGGGACTAGCGGGAGCCCTTACTCCTACGAGCAGTACTTC
CDR3aa: CASSPPLGTSGSPYSYEQYF
j_gene: TRBJ2-7
abundance: NA
v_gene: TRBV28
d_gene: TRBD2

CDR3nt: TGTGCTAGCATCCCGACTAGCGGGGATCAAGAGACCCAGTACTTC
CDR3aa: CASIPTSGDQETQYF
j_gene: TRBJ2-5
abundance: NA
v_gene: TRBV7-7
d_gene: TRBD2

CDR3nt: TGTGCCAGCAGCTTAGGGGAGGAAACAAATTCACCCCTCCACTTT
CDR3aa: CASSLGEETNSPLHF
j_gene: TRBJ1-6
abundance: NA
v_gene: TRBV7-9
d_gene: NA

CDR3nt: TGTGCCAGCAGCTTGGGGCGAGGAGTCACCGGGGAGCTGTTTTTT
CDR3aa: CASSLGRGVTGELFF
j_gene: TRBJ2-2
abundance: once
v_gene: TRBV5-8
d_gene: NA

CDR3nt: TGTGCCAGCAGCTTGAGGGGCCGGACTGAAGCTTTCTTT
CDR3aa: CASSLRGRTEAFF
j_gene: TRBJ1-1
abundance: once
v_gene: TRBV5-4
d_gene: NA

CDR3nt: TGTGCCAGCAGTACCCTAAGGGGGACTGAAGCTTTCTTT
CDR3aa: CASSTLRGTEAFF
j_gene: TRBJ1-1
abundance: NA
v_gene: TRBV28
d_gene: NA

CDR3nt: TGTGCCAGCAGGATCATCGGTCAGCCCCAGCATTTT
CDR3aa: CASRIIGQPQHF
j_gene: TRBJ1-5
abundance: NA
v_gene: TRBV27
d_gene: NA

CDR3nt: TGTGCCAGCAGCTTTGGTGAGCACAGGGGGGCCTACGAGCAGTACTTC
CDR3aa: CASSFGEHRGAYEQYF
j_gene: TRBJ2-7
abundance: few
v_gene: TRBV5-6
d_gene: TRBD1

CDR3nt: TGTGCCACCAGCATGGGAGGGGATCCCTCCTACGAGCAGTACTTC
CDR3aa: CATSMGGDPSYEQYF
j_gene: TRBJ2-7
abundance: few
v_gene: TRBV15
d_gene: TRBD2

CDR3nt: TGTGCCAGCAGTTTAGGACAGGCCCACACCGGGGAGCTGTTTTTT
CDR3aa: CASSLGQAHTGELFF
j_gene: TRBJ2-2
abundance: NA
v_gene: TRBV28
d_gene: TRBD1

CDR3nt: TGTGCCAGCAGCTTCAACAGGGGCTCTGGAAACACCATATATTTT
CDR3aa: CASSFNRGSGNTIYF
j_gene: TRBJ1-3
abundance: NA
v_gene: TRBV13
d_gene: TRBD1

CDR3nt: TGTGCCAGCTCACCATCCAGGTCAGGGGATCGGACTGAAGCTTTCTTT
CDR3aa: CASSPSRSGDRTEAFF
j_gene: TRBJ1-1
abundance: NA
v_gene: TRBV18
d_gene: NA

CDR3nt: TGTGCCAGCAGCTCGAATGCCCTATGGACAGATACGCAGTATTTT
CDR3aa: CASSSNALWTDTQYF
j_gene: TRBJ2-3
abundance: NA
v_gene: TRBV27
d_gene: NA

CDR3nt: TGTGCCAGCCGGAGACCCAGCAACTATGGCTACACCTTC
CDR3aa: CASRRPSNYGYTF
j_gene: TRBJ1-2
abundance: once
v_gene: TRBV28
d_gene: NA

CDR3nt: TGTGCCAGCAGTTTAGGGACAGTGGAAAATCAGCCCCAGCATTTT
CDR3aa: CASSLGTVENQPQHF
j_gene: TRBJ1-5
abundance: NA
v_gene: TRBV6-8
d_gene: TRBD1

CDR3nt: TGTGCCAGCAGATCGGACAGTCTGAGGGATACGCAGTATTTT
CDR3aa: CASRSDSLRDTQYF
j_gene: TRBJ2-3
abundance: NA
v_gene: TRBV6-4
d_gene: NA

CDR3nt: TGCAGTGCTAGTAAGCGGGGCACCGTCAATGAGCAGTTCTTC
CDR3aa: CSASKRGTVNEQFF
j_gene: TRBJ2-1
abundance: once
v_gene: TRBV20-1
d_gene: TRBD2

CDR3nt: TGTGCCAGCAGTTCCATCAGGGCAGGCACAGATACGCAGTATTTT
CDR3aa: CASSSIRAGTDTQYF
j_gene: TRBJ2-3
abundance: NA
v_gene: TRBV28
d_gene: NA

CDR3nt: TGTGCCATCAGCGCCCGGGACAGGGCGATCCACGAGCAGTACTTC
CDR3aa: CAISARDRAIHEQYF
j_gene: TRBJ2-7
abundance: NA
v_gene: TRBV10-3
d_gene: TRBD1

CDR3nt: TGTGCCAGCAGCTTAACAGAAAAACTGTTTTTT
CDR3aa: CASSLTEKLFF
j_gene: TRBJ1-4
abundance: NA
v_gene: TRBV7-9
d_gene: NA

CDR3nt: TGTGCCAGCAGCTTAGGGAGGTGGACCGGGGAGCTGTTTTTT
CDR3aa: CASSLGRWTGELFF
j_gene: TRBJ2-2
abundance: once
v_gene: TRBV7-2
d_gene: NA

CDR3nt: TGCGCCAGCAGCCTGACTAGCGGGAGCGGCTCCTACGAGCAGTACTTC
CDR3aa: CASSLTSGSGSYEQYF
j_gene: TRBJ2-7
abundance: NA
v_gene: TRBV5-1
d_gene: TRBD2

CDR3nt: TGCAGCGTTGGACCCCCTAGCGGGAGGGGTTCGGATACGCAGTATTTT
CDR3aa: CSVGPPSGRGSDTQYF
j_gene: TRBJ2-3
abundance: NA
v_gene: TRBV29-1
d_gene: TRBD2

CDR3nt: TGTGCCAGCAGCTTAGCCCCCGCGGGAGTCAGGGAGCAGTACTTC
CDR3aa: CASSLAPAGVREQYF
j_gene: TRBJ2-7
abundance: NA
v_gene: TRBV11-3
d_gene: TRBD2

CDR3nt: TGTGCCAGCAGCCCTTCGACTCAAGAGACCCAGTACTTC
CDR3aa: CASSPSTQETQYF
j_gene: TRBJ2-5
abundance: NA
v_gene: TRBV7-2
d_gene: NA

CDR3nt: TGCGCCAGCAGCCAAGATTCGGCCAGGGGGGATAATGAAAAACTGTTTTTT
CDR3aa: CASSQDSARGDNEKLFF
j_gene: TRBJ1-4
abundance: NA
v_gene: TRBV4-1
d_gene: TRBD1

CDR3nt: TGTGCCAGCAGTTTCGGACAGGATTACGAGCAGTACTTC
CDR3aa: CASSFGQDYEQYF
j_gene: TRBJ2-7
abundance: NA
v_gene: TRBV27
d_gene: TRBD1

CDR3nt: TGTGCCAGCAGTTCGCCAGCAGCGGGGACCGGGGAGCTGTTTTTT
CDR3aa: CASSSPAAGTGELFF
j_gene: TRBJ2-2
abundance: NA
v_gene: TRBV28
d_gene: TRBD2

CDR3nt: TGTGCCAGCAGCCAAGATTTTAGAGGACTAGCGGGAGTTGACGAGCAGTACTTC
CDR3aa: CASSQDFRGLAGVDEQYF
j_gene: TRBJ2-7
abundance: NA
v_gene: TRBV3-1/TRBV3-2
d_gene: TRBD2

CDR3nt: TGTGCCAGCAGCCCCCCGGGACTAGCGGCCTACAATGAGCAGTTCTTC
CDR3aa: CASSPPGLAAYNEQFF
j_gene: TRBJ2-1
abundance: NA
v_gene: TRBV7-9
d_gene: TRBD2

CDR3nt: TGTGCCAGCAGTTCGGGGTTTACCCAGCAGCCCCAGCATTTT
CDR3aa: CASSSGFTQQPQHF
j_gene: TRBJ1-5
abundance: NA
v_gene: TRBV27
d_gene: NA

CDR3nt: TGTGCCAGCAGTCCCCGACAGGGCCCGACCAATGAGCAGTTCTTC
CDR3aa: CASSPRQGPTNEQFF
j_gene: TRBJ2-1
abundance: NA
v_gene: TRBV27
d_gene: TRBD1

CDR3nt: TGTGCCAGCAGCTTAGCTGAGGTGACCGGAAACACCATATATTTT
CDR3aa: CASSLAEVTGNTIYF
j_gene: TRBJ1-3
abundance: NA
v_gene: TRBV11-2
d_gene: NA

CDR3nt: TGTGCCAGCAGCTCTATCCCCAGGGGCTCCTACGAGCAGTACTTC
CDR3aa: CASSSIPRGSYEQYF
j_gene: TRBJ2-7
abundance: NA
v_gene: TRBV5-4
d_gene: NA

CDR3nt: TGTGCCAGCAGTTTCACGGGCCAAGAGACCCAGTACTTC
CDR3aa: CASSFTGQETQYF
j_gene: TRBJ2-5
abundance: NA
v_gene: TRBV12-3/TRBV12-4
d_gene: NA

CDR3nt: TGTGCCAGCAGTGAACTCGGGCAGGGGGAGACCCAGTACTTC
CDR3aa: CASSELGQGETQYF
j_gene: TRBJ2-5
abundance: NA
v_gene: TRBV2
d_gene: NA

CDR3nt: TGCGCCAGCAGCTGGGGAGAGTACCAAGAGACCCAGTACTTC
CDR3aa: CASSWGEYQETQYF
j_gene: TRBJ2-5
abundance: NA
v_gene: TRBV5-1
d_gene: NA

CDR3nt: TGTGCCAGCAGCATACGGACTAGCGGGAGCCTCAATGAGCAGTTCTTC
CDR3aa: CASSIRTSGSLNEQFF
j_gene: TRBJ2-1
abundance: NA
v_gene: TRBV21-1
d_gene: NA

CDR3nt: TGTGCCAGCAGCTTAGGGGGCGCGGCCTACGAGCAGTACTTC
CDR3aa: CASSLGGAAYEQYF
j_gene: TRBJ2-7
abundance: NA
v_gene: TRBV7-2
d_gene: NA

CDR3nt: TGTGCCAGCAGAGGGACAGCCGGCGGGGAAGCTTTCTTT
CDR3aa: CASRGTAGGEAFF
j_gene: TRBJ1-1
abundance: once
v_gene: TRBV14
d_gene: TRBD1

CDR3nt: TGTGCCACCAGCAGAGATGAACAGGGTTATGGCTACACCTTC
CDR3aa: CATSRDEQGYGYTF
j_gene: TRBJ1-2
abundance: NA
v_gene: TRBV15
d_gene: NA

CDR3nt: TGTGCCAGCAGCCAAGGCCTAGCGGGAGCCTACGAGCAGTACTTC
CDR3aa: CASSQGLAGAYEQYF
j_gene: TRBJ2-7
abundance: NA
v_gene: TRBV4-2
d_gene: TRBD2

CDR3nt: TGTGCCACCCATAATCAAGCCTCTGGAAACACCATATATTTT
CDR3aa: CATHNQASGNTIYF
j_gene: TRBJ1-3
abundance: NA
v_gene: TRBV6-6
d_gene: NA

CDR3nt: TGTGCCAGCGGAGAGTTCCGGGACAGGGTCGATTCGGATGAAAAACTGTTTTTT
CDR3aa: CASGEFRDRVDSDEKLFF
j_gene: TRBJ1-4
abundance: NA
v_gene: TRBV25-1
d_gene: TRBD1

CDR3nt: TGTGCCAGCAGCTTAGATATGACAGGGTGGAAGAACACTGAAGCTTTCTTT
CDR3aa: CASSLDMTGWKNTEAFF
j_gene: TRBJ1-1
abundance: NA
v_gene: TRBV11-2
d_gene: TRBD1

CDR3nt: TGTGCCAGCAGCAACCATCAGGGGCCCCTCTACGAGCAGTACTTC
CDR3aa: CASSNHQGPLYEQYF
j_gene: TRBJ2-7
abundance: NA
v_gene: TRBV11-2
d_gene: NA

CDR3nt: TGCGCCAGCAGTCGAGTCACCTACGAGCAGTACTTC
CDR3aa: CASSRVTYEQYF
j_gene: TRBJ2-7
abundance: NA
v_gene: TRBV23-1
d_gene: NA

CDR3nt: TGTGCCAGCAGTCCTCTTTCTAGCGGACCAAACAATGAGCAGTTCTTC
CDR3aa: CASSPLSSGPNNEQFF
j_gene: TRBJ2-1
abundance: NA
v_gene: TRBV28
d_gene: TRBD2

CDR3nt: TGTGCCAGCAGCTTTACGGGAGCCTGGGGAGATACGCAGTATTTT
CDR3aa: CASSFTGAWGDTQYF
j_gene: TRBJ2-3
abundance: once
v_gene: TRBV7-8
d_gene: NA

CDR3nt: TGTGCCAGCAGCTATGGACAGGTTAACTATGGCTACACCTTC
CDR3aa: CASSYGQVNYGYTF
j_gene: TRBJ1-2
abundance: NA
v_gene: TRBV5-8
d_gene: TRBD1

CDR3nt: TGTGCCACCAGTACGGATAGCCACAATGAGCAGTTCTTC
CDR3aa: CATSTDSHNEQFF
j_gene: TRBJ2-1
abundance: NA
v_gene: TRBV24-1
d_gene: NA

CDR3nt: TGTGCTAGTGGTTCCTTGGGACTAGCGGGAGAGCAGTTCTTC
CDR3aa: CASGSLGLAGEQFF
j_gene: TRBJ2-1
abundance: NA
v_gene: TRBV12-5
d_gene: TRBD2

CDR3nt: TGTGCCAGCAGTGCCAATCTAGGACTAGTGGCAGATACGCAGTATTTT
CDR3aa: CASSANLGLVADTQYF
j_gene: TRBJ2-3
abundance: NA
v_gene: TRBV27
d_gene: TRBD2